This T cell receptor beta chain was profiled in a study of cytomegalovirus exposure and HLA in healthy donors listed by TCRdb under 2017. For the study in its entirety: According to an earlier analysis of a few hundred of the donors, 150 million to 200 million T cells yielded 90 million to 140 million unique TCR beta sequences and roughly 280 Gb of sequence data. Roughly 290 gigabases of sequencing data and approximately 92 million unique TCR sequences made up an early release that covered over 550 HLA-typed donors. Of the approximately 400 genotyped donors, over 65% fell in the genetic ancestry cluster associated with self-reported Caucasian donors. The aim of the study was to test whether cataloging public T cell receptors could identify signatures of past pathogen exposure. The study profiled the T cell repertoires of approximately 700 subjects by immunosequencing and related them to cytomegalovirus serostatus. Along with the roughly 710-subject first cohort, a separate validation cohort of over 90 different subjects was used. High-throughput TCR immunosequencing, statistical association of individual TCRs with disease status, and machine learning were combined to predict cytomegalovirus infection status. To study patterns of TCR occurrence, a later analysis re-analyzed previously published TCR beta repertoires from several hundred donors and added high-resolution HLA genotyping. Rather than using new phenotypic data, the later analysis identified candidate immune exposures from TCR beta sequences and from how often those sequences occurred across donors. In an earlier analysis of 500 to 650 of the donors, high-throughput TCR beta sequencing was used to judge whether each TCR beta V gene segment behaved as functional or pseudogenic. Alongside the repertoire data, information on donor age, sex, ethnicity and CMV serostatus was compiled. In a later genetic analysis, genome-wide SNP genotypes for about three fifths of the roughly 670 donors were used, and that subset was treated as a discovery cohort. All discovery cohort repertoires had been generated on a single sequencing platform. Both class I and class II loci were covered by HLA typing, at four-digit resolution. Typing coverage varied by locus: roughly 629-640 donors for A, B, C, DRB1 and DQB1; some 520 for DQA1; 606 for DPA1; 400 to 480 for DPB1. About 5 DR-DQ haplotypes were handled as single units for association and clustering, since linkage in the cohort was strong. Among about 370 genotyped donors of the cohort, an average of approximately 220,000 unique TCR beta nucleotide sequences was sequenced per donor, of which roughly 17% were non-productive.

Counted from cysteine to phenylalanine, this CDR3 has 16 amino acids. Only the CDR3 part of the read is kept: 48 bases, read in frame from the first base. V is trimmed back by 5 bases and J by 7 bases, and the junction contains 11 bases that no gene match accounts for. CDR1 is given as SGHTA and CDR2 as FQGNSA, both from the germline V gene. The cohort consisted of fewer than 700 healthy bone marrow donors. At the time of sampling, all cohort members were nominally healthy, though unrecorded immune exposures were likely present. The donor tested CMV seropositive, placing the donor among the roughly 300 seropositive members of the cohort. Every donor gave a peripheral blood sample, and the peripheral blood mononuclear cells from that sample were used for TCR beta sequencing. The Qiagen DNeasy Blood Extraction Kit was used to extract genomic DNA from the blood cell samples. Beyond this particular receptor, the publication reports: A later genetic analysis associated a missense DCLRE1C variant with V-gene and J-gene trimming of TCR beta chains, and an independent cohort replicated the association. The study listed approximately 160 TCR beta chains as associated with cytomegalovirus. An earlier analysis of 450 to 750 of the donors showed that most TCR beta V segments appeared in productive rearrangements either about 87% or about 30% of the time, which broadly matched IMGT annotations. Cytomegalovirus status was reported to be diagnosed by the classifier with high specificity and sensitivity in both the original and validation cohorts. When HLA alleles, especially DR and DQ, strongly co-occurred, attributing TCR associations to individual alleles was difficult. A few of the identified cytomegalovirus-associated TCR beta chains were confirmed in vitro to be specific for cytomegalovirus antigens. This cohort had only TCR beta chains sequenced, and the lack of alpha or paired-chain data limited which features could be detected. According to the authors, the approach could potentially be generalized to other disease states and immunological phenotypes. Because counts were too low, roughly 16 rarely observed V segments, including chromosome 9 orphons, were left out of the earlier analysis of approximately 500 of the donors. Most TCR sequences were observed very rarely across donors, whereas some public TCRs were present in many individuals. Compared with the approximately 600-donor mean, donors in an Asian-associated ancestry cluster had fewer N-insertions in productive TCRs, according to a later genetic analysis. CMV serostatus was the only immune exposure information available for the cohort. Most CMV-associated TCR beta chains appeared to be HLA-restricted in a later analysis, and the HLA associations seemed to be driven largely by CMV exposure. A later analysis found that HLA-associated TCR beta chains were more clonally expanded and had lower generation probabilities than equally common non-associated chains. A further reported finding was that TCR beta sequences accurately predicted the HLA-A and HLA-B alleles for most subjects in the first cohort. Because some donors lacked HLA typing at each locus, the association tests relied only on the typed subset. The 87-base-pair reads could not distinguish some IMGT-functional V segments, including TRBV6-2 and TRBV6-3, so those segments were excluded. Sequencing depth was assumed to be roughly uniform across donors in the presence/absence analyses, though that assumption may not hold. Specific HLA alleles were associated with 15,000 to 20,000 TCR beta sequences at a false discovery rate of 0.05 in a later analysis. In a later analysis, TCR association rates were found to vary across HLA loci, with the most associated TCRs seen for DRB1 alleles and the fewest for HLA-C alleles. The sequencing pipeline was judged likely to have produced a cluster of highly shared sequence variants as a technical artifact. Several of the top co-occurrence clusters appeared to be linked to parvovirus B19, influenza, CMV and Epstein-Barr virus, according to a later analysis. Correlated functional status among segregating V segments might be attributable to linkage disequilibrium, but an unknown experimental factor could not be ruled out.

The library was made by the immunoSEQ multiplex PCR assay. For the multiplex PCR, a mixture combining 60 forward primers for TCR Vbeta segments and 13 reverse primers for TCR Jbeta segments was used. Amplification of the CDR3 region of rearranged TCR beta genes was performed with a multiplex PCR assay on genomic DNA. The Illumina HiSeq System was used to sequence the amplified TCR beta libraries as 87-base-pair reads. From the authors' description of their analysis: A later analysis counted 75 million to 100 million unique TCR beta chains across the 550 to 700 repertoires, and about 10 million of these chains were shared by at least two donors. A nearest-neighbor algorithm error-corrected the raw reads and collapsed the reads into unique sequences, merging closely related sequences to remove PCR and sequencing errors. To assign V, D and J gene segments, CDR3 sequences were aligned to IMGT reference sequences. For a sequence to be retained, a match of at least six nucleotides was required to both a V gene segment and a J gene segment. A rearrangement counted as productive if the CDR3 had no stop codons and remained in frame with V and J, and every other rearrangement counted as non-productive. Following IMGT convention, CDR3 was defined as the stretch from the second conserved V-encoded cysteine up to the conserved J-encoded phenylalanine. The earlier analysis of about 530 of the donors excluded any sequence lacking an unambiguous match to a single V gene segment. In an earlier analysis of almost 600 of the donors, a V segment was called functional when productive rearrangements were above 56.7%, and segregating when the standard deviation between donors exceeded 5%. A statistical classification framework was developed to diagnose cytomegalovirus status using the catalog of TCR beta chain sequences. A later analysis assigned V and J genes by comparing TCR nucleotide sequences with IMGT/GENE-DB human TR gene sequences. A later analysis assigned CDR3 sequences and most-parsimonious VDJ recombination scenarios with the TCRdist pipeline. In a later analysis, each TCR beta chain was defined by its CDR3 amino acid sequence together with its V-gene family, and reads lacking a unique V-gene family were excluded. As a way to deal with suspected cross-contamination and a sequencing artifact, a later analysis dropped 450 to 600 nucleotide sequences that were highly shared and had low generation probability. A later analysis calculated a clonal expansion index for each public chain from normalized within-repertoire ranks of inferred template counts. In a later analysis, generation probabilities were computed using a VDJ recombination model fitted to out-of-frame rearrangements, and the results were checked against IGoR. In a later analysis, TCR-TCR, TCR-HLA and TCR-CMV co-occurrence was scored with hypergeometric tests, and a repertoire-size bias correction was applied to TCR pairs. To estimate false discovery rates, a later analysis permuted the HLA or CMV assignments 20 times. In a later analysis, co-occurring TCRs were grouped using DBSCAN, and TCRdist sequence similarity was added for clustering within HLA-allele-positive subsets. For co-occurrence clustering, repertoires with fewer than 30,000 or more than 120,000 public chains were excluded, along with four or five repertoires with anomalous nucleotide sharing. TCRdb mirrors the immuneACCESS table, restricted to in-frame sequences. Some clones are absent from its copies; in checked studies, under half trace to an unresolved V gene, and the reason for the others is unknown. Clone size and the V and J calls come from that table; the DNA yielded D and trimming. The sample table contains under 200,000 clones; only one count was recorded for less than 90% of them. The ten largest clones take up approximately 6.8% of the sample.

This clone was recorded a few times. No antigen is known for it. There are no base qualities to consult, and no much larger clone falls within one base. In this chain, TRBV7-2 is recombined with TRBJ2-1; 10 bases in the middle match TRBD2. This TCR derives from a male donor in good health and CMV-seropositive. Sequenced: PBMCs. The CDR3 region has the sequence CASSPGGTSGKNEQFF. Here is the DNA: TGTGCCAGCAGCCCAGGCGGTACTAGCGGGAAAAATGAGCAGTTCTTC.